This entry lists 11 T cell receptor beta chains sequenced from one sample in a study of T-cell memory formation after mild COVID-19. TCRdb passed the 5' RACE reads through MiXCR, listing each CDR3 protein once. The sample contains more than 150,000 distinct CDR3 sequences, about a fifth of which appear only once. The source material was PBMCs or a T cell subset sorted from them (not recorded which). These receptors came from an adult woman who had mild COVID-19 (a few samples of this study predate the infection). Cell type and time point are not known.

This clonotype was recorded a few times. CDR3 sequence (DNA): TGCAGTGCTAGGCTTGGGGAACTAGCGGGCTCATGGGAGCAGTTCTTC. It specifies CSARLGELAGSWEQFF. This chain joins TRBV20-1 and TRBJ2-1, with TRBD2 identical over 9 bases. The length of the CDR3 is 16 residues. Trimming removed 3 bases from V and 10 bases from J; junction bases left unmatched: 16. Germline-derived CDR1 and CDR2 are DFQATT and SNEGSKA (reference sequence).

CDR3 protein: CASGPGLAAWETQYF. The DNA for the CDR3 is TGTGCTAGTGGTCCAGGACTAGCTGCGTGGGAGACCCAGTACTTC. J is TRBJ2-5 and V is TRBV12-5, with 8 positions matching TRBD2. Per the germline V gene, CDR1 is LGHNT and CDR2 is FRNRAP. The length of the CDR3 is 15 residues. Trimming removed 5 bases from V and 5 bases from J; junction bases left unmatched: 10.

This chain joins TRBV7-3 and TRBJ2-3; no clear D. The CDR3 has 11 amino acids. Germline-derived CDR1 and CDR2 are SGHTA and FQGTGA. CDR3 sequence: CDVPSADTQYF. DNA of the CDR3: TGTGACGTCCCGTCGGCAGATACGCAGTATTTT. Combining the CDR3 with reference TRBV7-3 and TRBJ2-3 gives the whole variable domain GAGVSQTPSNKVTEKGKYVELRCDPISGHTALYWYRQSLGQGPEFLIYFQGTGAADDSGLPNDRFFAVRPEGSVSTLKIQRTERGDSAVYLCDVPSADTQYFGPGTRLTVL.

The table lists this clonotype with many counts. The chain links TRBV7-2 to TRBJ2-7, with unresolved D. Deletions cut 6 bases from V and 0 bases from J, with 12 bases between. Germline CDR1 reads SGHTA; CDR2 reads FQGNSA. This CDR3 has 14 amino acids. CDR3 DNA: TGTGCCAGCAGTCCCGCCGGACCCTCCTACGAGCAGTACTTC. This sequence encodes CASSPAGPSYEQYF.

This clonotype was counted a few times. The V call is TRBV10-3, the J call TRBJ2-5; 7 bases fit TRBD1. The CDR3 consists of 15 residues. Germline lookup yields CDR1 ENHRY and CDR2 SYGVKD. Trimming at V came to 0 bases and at J to 2 bases, leaving 3 bases not matched to a gene. CDR3 loop: CAISESTGNQETQYF. CDR3 coding DNA: TGTGCCATCAGTGAGTCGACAGGGAATCAAGAGACCCAGTACTTC.

This clonotype was observed many times. The CDR3 region has the DNA TGTGCCAGCAGTGAATACGGAACAGGGGGCGGAGAGCAGTACTTC. It encodes CASSEYGTGGGEQYF. The chain uses TRBV25-1 and TRBJ2-7; 9 bases are shared with TRBD1. The V gene's germline CDR1 is MGHDK and CDR2 SYGVNS. There are 15 residues in the CDR3. The junction had 7 bases not matched to a gene; V was cut back by 0 bases and J by 7 bases.

This clonotype was detected a few times. The V call is TRBV20-1, the J call TRBJ2-1; a weak D match, TRBD2 (5 bases). The CDR3 consists of 14 residues. Deletions cut 2 bases from V and 3 bases from J, with 11 bases between. Germline values: CDR1 DFQATT, CDR2 SNEGSKA (reference sequence). For the CDR3, the DNA is TGCAGTGCTAGAAGCCTAGCTCACTACAATGAGCAGTTCTTC. As protein: CSARSLAHYNEQFF.

There are a few counts of this clonotype. The chain is built from TRBV9 and TRBJ2-3; TRBD2 matches at 13 bases. CDR3 length equals 15 residues. Germline CDR1 reads SGDLS; CDR2 reads YYNGEE. Losses at the gene ends were 7 bases for V and 5 bases for J; bases not matched to a gene: 7. The DNA of the CDR3 is TGTGCCAGCTCCCTCGGGACTAGCGGGAAAGATACGCAGTATTTT. This translates into CASSLGTSGKDTQYF.

The gene calls are TRBV12-3 or TRBV12-4 and TRBJ1-1; D remains ambiguous. The CDR3 length is 15 residues. Trimming took off 6 bases at V and 0 bases at J, with 14 bases between the two ends. DNA for the CDR3: TGTGCCAGCAGCCAGTTCGACGGCATGAACACTGAAGCTTTCTTT. It yields the protein CASSQFDGMNTEAFF.

The table lists this clonotype with a few counts. The chain uses TRBV27 and TRBJ1-6; D call uncertain. CDR1 and CDR2 (germline): MNHEY, SMNVEV (reference sequence). CDR3 length: 13 residues. V was clipped by 6 bases and J by 13 bases, with 16 bases between them. CDR3 residues: CASSTFPPQPLHF. CDR3 nucleotide sequence: TGTGCCAGCAGCACGTTCCCACCTCAGCCCCTCCACTTT.

With respect to this clonotype: One end of the junction is discordant with germline, which a read error may explain. The genes are TRBV4-1 and TRBJ2-7, with D perhaps matching TRBD2 (5 bases). Germline assignment: CDR1 MGHRA and CDR2 YSYEKL. This CDR3 has 14 amino acids. CDR3 DNA: TGCTCCAGCAGCCAAGTTGAGGGCACCTACGAGCAGTACTTC. It encodes CSSSQVEGTYEQYF.